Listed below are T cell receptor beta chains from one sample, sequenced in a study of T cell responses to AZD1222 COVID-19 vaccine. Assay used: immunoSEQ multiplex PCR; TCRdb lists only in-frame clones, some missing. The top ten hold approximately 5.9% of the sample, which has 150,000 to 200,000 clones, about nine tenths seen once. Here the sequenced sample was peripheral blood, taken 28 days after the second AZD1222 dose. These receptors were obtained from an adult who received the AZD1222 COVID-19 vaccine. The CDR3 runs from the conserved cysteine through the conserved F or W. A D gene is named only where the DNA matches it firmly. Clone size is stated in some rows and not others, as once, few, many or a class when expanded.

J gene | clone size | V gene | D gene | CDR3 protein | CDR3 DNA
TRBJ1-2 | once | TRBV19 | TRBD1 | CASSPGTGPDYGYTF | TGTGCCAGTAGTCCTGGGACAGGGCCGGACTATGGCTACACCTTC
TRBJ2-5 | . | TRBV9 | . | CASSALGLVGLQETQYF | TGTGCCAGCAGCGCCCTAGGCCTAGTCGGTCTCCAAGAGACCCAGTACTTC
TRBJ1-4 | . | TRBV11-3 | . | CASSLMAWGFGEKLFF | TGTGCCAGCAGCTTAATGGCCTGGGGATTTGGAGAAAAACTGTTTTTT
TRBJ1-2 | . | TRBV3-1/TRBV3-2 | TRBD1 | CASSQWTGGDGYTF | TGTGCCAGCAGCCAATGGACAGGGGGCGATGGCTACACCTTC
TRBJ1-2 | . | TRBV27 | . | CASSPSLIVGYTF | TGTGCCAGCAGTCCATCCCTAATCGTGGGCTACACCTTC
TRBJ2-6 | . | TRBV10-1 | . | CAREGRGSTSSGANVLTF | TGCGCCAGGGAGGGAAGGGGCAGTACTTCCTCTGGGGCCAACGTCCTGACTTTC
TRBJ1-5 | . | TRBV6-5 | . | CASSYGGSNQPQHF | TGTGCCAGCAGTTACGGGGGGAGCAATCAGCCCCAGCATTTT
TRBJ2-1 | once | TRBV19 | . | CASSFRGRRAYNEQFF | TGTGCCAGTAGCTTTAGGGGGAGAAGGGCCTACAATGAGCAGTTCTTC
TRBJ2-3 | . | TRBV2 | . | CASSELGVGTDTQYF | TGTGCCAGCAGTGAACTGGGGGTTGGCACAGATACGCAGTATTTT
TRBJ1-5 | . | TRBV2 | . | CASSEWDIQPQHF | TGTGCCAGCAGTGAGTGGGACATTCAGCCCCAGCATTTT
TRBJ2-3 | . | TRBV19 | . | CASSRLGGTDTQYF | TGTGCCAGTAGTAGACTAGGCGGTACAGATACGCAGTATTTT
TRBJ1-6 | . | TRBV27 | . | CASSTRGGRSSPLHF | TGTGCCAGCAGCACCCGGGGGGGGAGAAGTTCACCCCTCCACTTT